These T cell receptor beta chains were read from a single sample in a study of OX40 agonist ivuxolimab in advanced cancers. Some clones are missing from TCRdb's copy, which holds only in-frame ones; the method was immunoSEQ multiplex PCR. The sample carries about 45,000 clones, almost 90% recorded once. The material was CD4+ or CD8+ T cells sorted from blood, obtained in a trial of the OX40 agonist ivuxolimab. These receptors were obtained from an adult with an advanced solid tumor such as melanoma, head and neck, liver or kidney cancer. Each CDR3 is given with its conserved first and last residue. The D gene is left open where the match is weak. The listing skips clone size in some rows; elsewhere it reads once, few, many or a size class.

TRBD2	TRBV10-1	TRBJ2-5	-	CASSSGVAGAKETETQYF	TGCGCCAGCAGTTCAGGGGTAGCGGGAGCAAAAGAGACGGAGACCCAGTACTTC
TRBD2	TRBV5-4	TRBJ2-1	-	CASSLAGGNNEQFF	TGTGCCAGCAGTTTAGCGGGAGGGAACAATGAGCAGTTCTTC
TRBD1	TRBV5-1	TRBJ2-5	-	CASSPRQGLEYF	TGCGCCAGCAGCCCGCGACAGGGATTAGAGTACTTC
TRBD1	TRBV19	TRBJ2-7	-	CASSGQGLTTTHYEQYF	TGTGCCAGTTCCGGACAGGGTCTAACGACTACCCACTACGAGCAGTACTTC
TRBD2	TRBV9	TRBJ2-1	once	CASSVTGITGGWNEQFF	TGTGCCAGCAGCGTAACGGGGATAACGGGAGGATGGAATGAGCAGTTCTTC
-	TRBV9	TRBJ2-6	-	CASSASGTGANVLTF	TGTGCCAGCAGCGCTTCAGGGACTGGGGCCAACGTCCTGACTTTC
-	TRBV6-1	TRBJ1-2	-	CASNHQANYGYTF	TGTGCCAGCAATCACCAGGCTAACTATGGCTACACCTTC
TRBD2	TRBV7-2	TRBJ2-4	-	CASSSAGGWNIQYF	TGTGCCAGCAGCTCGGCGGGGGGTTGGAACATTCAGTACTTC
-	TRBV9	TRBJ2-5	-	CASSVAGGEETQYF	TGTGCCAGCAGCGTAGCGGGCGGAGAAGAGACCCAGTACTTC
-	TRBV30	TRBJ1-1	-	CAWSQDSEAFF	TGTGCCTGGAGTCAGGACAGTGAAGCTTTCTTT
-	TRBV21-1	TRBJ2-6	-	CASSTRDRGGSGANVLTF	TGTGCCAGCAGCACCCGAGACAGGGGTGGGTCTGGGGCCAACGTCCTGACTTTC
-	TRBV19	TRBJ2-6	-	CASIPKGPKRSGANVLTF	TGTGCCAGTATCCCCAAAGGGCCTAAACGTTCTGGGGCCAACGTCCTGACTTTC
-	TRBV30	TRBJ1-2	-	CAWSVERARGYTF	TGTGCCTGGAGTGTCGAGAGAGCCCGTGGCTACACCTTC
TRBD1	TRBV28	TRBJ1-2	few	CASSLPTDNRGRTWGYTF	TGTGCCAGCAGTTTACCCACCGATAACAGGGGGCGCACGTGGGGCTACACCTTC
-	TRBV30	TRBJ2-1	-	CAWSEGGTFSYNEQFF	TGTGCCTGGAGTGAGGGGGGTACCTTTTCCTACAATGAGCAGTTCTTC
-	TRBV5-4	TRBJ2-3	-	CASSLLSGSTDTQYF	TGTGCCAGCAGCTTGCTTAGCGGCAGCACAGATACGCAGTATTTT
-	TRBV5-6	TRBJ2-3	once	CASSLADTQYF	TGTGCCAGCAGCTTAGCAGATACGCAGTATTTT
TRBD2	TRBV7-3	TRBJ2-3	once	CASSQFGTSDTDTQYF	TGTGCCAGCAGCCAATTCGGGACTAGCGACACAGATACGCAGTATTTT
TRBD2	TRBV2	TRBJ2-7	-	CASSEATSGIGEQYF	TGTGCCAGCAGTGAGGCGACTAGCGGGATCGGCGAGCAGTACTTC
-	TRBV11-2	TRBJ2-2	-	CASSFSTGPNTGELFF	TGTGCCAGCAGCTTCTCGACAGGTCCGAACACCGGGGAGCTGTTTTTT
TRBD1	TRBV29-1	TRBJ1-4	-	CSVEGGPGGTNEKLFF	TGCAGCGTTGAAGGGGGCCCAGGGGGAACTAATGAAAAACTGTTTTTT
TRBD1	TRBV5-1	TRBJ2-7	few	CASNTGQGSGEQYF	TGCGCCAGCAACACAGGACAGGGGTCTGGAGAGCAGTACTTC
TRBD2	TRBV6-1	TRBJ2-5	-	CASERGLAAETQYF	TGTGCCAGCGAAAGGGGACTAGCAGCTGAGACCCAGTACTTC
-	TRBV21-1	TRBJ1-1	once	CASSKSATEAFF	TGTGCCAGCAGCAAAAGTGCGACTGAAGCTTTCTTT
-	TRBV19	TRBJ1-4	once	CARGEVRTATNEKLFF	TGTGCCAGGGGGGAGGTGAGGACTGCAACTAATGAAAAACTGTTTTTT
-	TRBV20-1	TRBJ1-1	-	CSGGREVEAFF	TGCAGTGGAGGCAGGGAGGTTGAAGCTTTCTTT
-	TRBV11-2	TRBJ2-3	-	CASSSHLTDTQYF	TGTGCCAGCAGCTCCCACCTTACAGATACGCAGTATTTT
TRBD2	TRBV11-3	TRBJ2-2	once	CASSPEGGRRSGELFF	TGTGCCAGCAGCCCAGAAGGCGGGAGGAGGTCCGGGGAGCTGTTTTTT
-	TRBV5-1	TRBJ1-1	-	CASSLGDGGGENTEAFF	TGCGCCAGCAGCTTGGGGGACGGTGGGGGAGAGAACACTGAAGCTTTCTTT
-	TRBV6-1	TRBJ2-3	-	CASSETGGSDTQYF	TGTGCCAGCAGTGAGACAGGCGGGTCAGATACGCAGTATTTT
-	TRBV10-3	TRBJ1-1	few	CAISGGGTEAFF	TGTGCCATCAGTGGAGGGGGCACTGAAGCTTTCTTT
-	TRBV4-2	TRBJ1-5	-	CASSRTEKGDLHAAGGPQHF	TGTGCCAGCAGCCGAACTGAGAAGGGTGACCTCCACGCGGCCGGTGGGCCCCAGCATTTT
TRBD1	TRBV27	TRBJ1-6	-	CASSPGQGVRSPLHF	TGTGCCAGCAGTCCGGGACAGGGTGTAAGATCACCCCTCCACTTT
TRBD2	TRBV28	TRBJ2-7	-	CASKNSGRTTGEQYF	TGTGCCAGCAAAAATAGCGGGAGGACTACGGGGGAGCAGTACTTC
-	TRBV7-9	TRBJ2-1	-	CASSRPERDEQFF	TGTGCCAGCAGCCGCCCTGAGAGGGATGAGCAGTTCTTC
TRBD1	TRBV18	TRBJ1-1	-	CASSLRDRVNTEAFF	TGTGCCAGCTCACTTCGAGACAGGGTGAACACTGAAGCTTTCTTT
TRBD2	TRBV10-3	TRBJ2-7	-	CAIRASSGSGEQYF	TGTGCCATCAGAGCCTCTAGCGGGAGTGGTGAGCAGTACTTC
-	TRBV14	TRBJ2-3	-	CASSQEAGQFTDTQYF	TGTGCCAGCAGCCAAGAGGCGGGACAGTTCACAGATACGCAGTATTTT
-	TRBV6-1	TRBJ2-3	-	CASSDQAGFGTDTQYF	TGTGCCAGCAGTGACCAAGCGGGTTTCGGCACAGATACGCAGTATTTT
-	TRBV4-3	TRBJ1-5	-	CASSQVFGGEYDQPQHF	TGCGCCAGCAGCCAAGTTTTTGGGGGAGAGTATGATCAGCCCCAGCATTTT
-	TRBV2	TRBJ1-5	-	CASSEIQGYQPQHF	TGTGCCAGCAGTGAAATACAGGGATATCAGCCCCAGCATTTT
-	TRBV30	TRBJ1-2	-	CAWSVSERGLRDTF	TGTGCCTGGAGTGTGTCGGAAAGAGGTCTTAGGGACACCTTC
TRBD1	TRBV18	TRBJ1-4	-	CASSPPGQGGRTEKLFF	TGTGCCAGCTCACCACCGGGACAGGGCGGGAGGACTGAAAAACTGTTTTTT
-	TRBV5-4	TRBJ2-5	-	CASSLGGIQETQYF	TGTGCCAGCAGCTTGGGGGGGATCCAAGAGACCCAGTACTTC
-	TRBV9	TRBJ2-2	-	CASSVLFAGELFF	TGTGCCAGCAGCGTCCTTTTTGCCGGGGAGCTGTTTTTT
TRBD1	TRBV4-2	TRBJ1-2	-	CASSQDDSSATTGVAYGYTF	TGTGCCAGCAGCCAAGACGACTCATCTGCAACCACAGGGGTGGCCTATGGCTACACCTTC
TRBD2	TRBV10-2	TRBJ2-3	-	CASSGTSGSRDTQYF	TGCGCCAGCAGTGGGACTAGCGGGAGTAGAGATACGCAGTATTTT
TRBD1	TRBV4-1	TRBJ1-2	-	CASSQDGDRTYGYTF	TGCGCCAGCAGCCAAGATGGGGACAGGACCTATGGCTACACCTTC
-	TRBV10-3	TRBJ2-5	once	CAIKGAGEGEYQETQYF	TGTGCCATCAAGGGGGCGGGAGAGGGGGAATACCAAGAGACCCAGTACTTC
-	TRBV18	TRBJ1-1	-	CASSLRQGRETEAFF	TGTGCCAGCTCCCTCAGGCAGGGGCGTGAGACTGAAGCTTTCTTT
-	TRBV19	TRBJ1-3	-	CASSSPRRGSSGNTIYF	TGTGCCAGTAGTTCTCCCCGTCGGGGGAGCTCTGGAAACACCATATATTTT
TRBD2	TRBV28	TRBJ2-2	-	CASSFFGGSGELFF	TGTGCCAGCAGTTTTTTCGGGGGGAGCGGGGAGCTGTTTTTT